The subject of this entry is one T cell receptor beta chain. A few counts support this clonotype. The target of this receptor is not known. No qualities accompany the bases; no much larger clone lies one base away. These data are taken from a study of T-cell reconstitution after alpha-beta-depleted transplantation in children (TCRdb year 2016). General notes on the study: Using TCR repertoire profiling, the study quantitatively followed how T-cell immune reconstitution unfolded in children after TCRalphabeta/CD19-depleted allogeneic hematopoietic cell transplantation.

Library generation was performed with PCR. Sequencing relied on an Illumina HiSeq 2500. Molecular barcoding was employed in the preparation of TCR libraries, with unique molecular identifiers being used to normalize TCRbeta repertoire quantification. TCRdb's own reprocessing of the public reads used fastp at Q25 and MiXCR and kept productive beta chains. Each record represents a unique CDR3 protein, reported with the most common genes and DNA among its rows. Across this sample there are roughly 790,000 distinct CDR3 sequences, with roughly 15% seen only once. The ten most abundant clones make up approximately 5% of the sample. Inclusive of the bounding cysteine and phenylalanine, the CDR3 is 13 residues long. Of all the DNA, just the CDR3 is kept, 39 bases in frame from base 1. CDR1 DFQATT and CDR2 SNEGSKA were looked up in the germline V gene (reference sequence). The junction carries 5 bases between V and J, which are trimmed by 0 bases and 0 bases respectively.

Overall study outcomes, separate from this receptor: The high TCRbeta diversity at day 60 in some patients was ascribed to recipient T cells and intrathymic progenitors that had survived conditioning. About two months after transplant, the apparently early recovery of alphabetaT-cell counts reportedly depended on just several hundred clones that had expanded rapidly and came from non-depleted graft cells. The frequencies of hyperexpanded clones fell over the following months, and after one year, T-cell counts and TCRbeta diversity were mostly attributed to newly produced T cells.

The sample's treatment or condition label, in plain terms: allogeneic hematopoietic cell transplantation with graft depleted of TCRalphabeta T cells and CD19 B cells. TCRalphabeta/CD19-depleted allogeneic hematopoietic cell grafts were given to the transplant recipients, all of whom were children. The rearranged chain carries TRBV20-1 and TRBJ2-5, with an unclear D gene assignment. The specimen comprised PBMCs, mostly from graft donor cells, sampled 360 days after TCRalphabeta/CD19-depleted stem cell transplant. This clonotype was sampled from a male patient younger than 18 who had a stem cell transplant for acute lymphoblastic leukemia, so the T cells may come from the graft donor. This receptor carries the CDR3 CSAREGYQETQYF. In nucleotide form, the sequence is TGCAGTGCTAGAGAGGGCTACCAAGAGACCCAGTACTTC.